The 5 T cell receptor beta chains below come from one sample, sequenced in a study of spatial heterogeneity in lung cancer. TCRdb redid the calling of the 5' RACE reads with MiXCR, one entry per CDR3 protein. The sample has about 95,000 distinct CDR3 sequences, under 9% seen once; the top ten hold less than 8.5%. The time point was: sample taken at primary tumor resection. Whole RNA was taken from tumor, nontumor lung or frozen PBMC; it was then sequenced unsorted. The source was PBMCs, collected at surgery. The receptors here all came from a male donor with early-stage non-small cell lung cancer.

There are a few counts of this clonotype. The chain couples TRBV20-1 to TRBJ1-5, with D uncertain. The CDR3 is made up of 14 amino acids. The V gene's germline CDR1 is DFQATT and CDR2 SNEGSKA (reference sequence). V shed 1 base and J shed 4 bases, with 11 bases lying between them. CDR3 in amino acids: CSARGGKGNQPQHF. The DNA for the CDR3 is TGCAGTGCTAGAGGGGGAAAGGGTAATCAGCCCCAGCATTTT.

This clonotype was observed a few times. The chain couples TRBV21-1 to TRBJ2-7; no DNA check was done on the table's D call, TRBD2. TRBV21-1 is a pseudogene. This CDR3 has 14 amino acids. CDR3 sequence reads: CASSPSGEGYEQYF. Here the CDR3 DNA reads TGTGCCAGCAGCCCCTCAGGGGAGGGCTACGAGCAGTACTTC.

The rearrangement uses TRBV5-1 and TRBJ2-1; 8 bases fit TRBD2. Per germline, CDR1 SGHRS and CDR2 YFSETQ. V was pared by 5 bases and J by 0 bases, with 1 base of the junction left unmatched. The CDR3 runs 14 residues. CDR3 sequence (DNA): TGCGCCAGCAGTAGCGGGAACTCCTACAATGAGCAGTTCTTC. This translates into CASSSGNSYNEQFF.

This clonotype was found many times. V gene TRBV12-5 combines with J gene TRBJ1-1, with TRBD1 matching over 8 bases. The V segment lost 7 bases and the J segment 6 bases; nucleotides outside the gene matches: 4. Germline V CDR1 and CDR2: LGHNT, FRNRAP. This CDR3 is built from 12 residues. The CDR3 is CASALDRAEAFF. The DNA of the CDR3 is TGTGCTAGTGCCCTGGACAGGGCTGAAGCTTTCTTT.

This clonotype was seen many times. The J gene is TRBJ2-2, the V gene TRBV20-1, with D unclear. CDR3 length: 14 amino acids. V was cut by 1 base and J by 2 bases, with 8 bases left in between. CDR1 is DFQATT, CDR2 SNEGSKA, per germline (reference sequence). CDR3 in amino acids: CSARARQNTGELFF. DNA of the CDR3: TGCAGTGCTAGAGCTCGACAAAACACCGGGGAGCTGTTTTTT.